This TCR beta chain was obtained from a study of blood T cell repertoires in COVID-19. Study overall: The study drew acute and convalescent COVID-19 samples from the United States, Italy and Spain. Nucleic acid was either cDNA or gDNA, and it came from T cells, B-cell-depleted T cells, or PBMCs.

The CDR3 spans 14 residues. From germline, CDR1 is SGHAT and CDR2 FQNNGV. Trimming shortened V by 1 base and J by 4 bases, and 7 bases separated the two germline ends. How the authors handled the data: Researchers report that nucleated cell counts were estimated from reference gene primer amplification. TCRdb's table, derived via immunoSEQ multiplex PCR, lists solely in-frame clones and lacks some. The V and J calls and clone size come from that table; D and trimming were worked out from the DNA. The data contain over 100,000 clones, approximately 86% of them singletons. Sequenced material: peripheral blood. The clonotype was recovered from a man aged 35 to 55 with acute or convalescent COVID-19. This rearrangement joins TRBV11-2 to TRBJ2-2, with no clear D. CDR3 sequence: CASSLVRGTGELFF. In nucleotides, the CDR3 is TGTGCCAGCAGCTTAGTGCGTGGCACCGGGGAGCTGTTTTTT.